The next 20 T cell receptor beta chains were all read from a single sample in a study of blood T cell repertoires in COVID-19. The protocol was immunoSEQ multiplex PCR, while the TCRdb copy is restricted to in-frame clones and leaves out a portion. Here the sample spans approximately 110,000 clones, about 87% being singletons. What was sequenced was peripheral blood. The receptors were sampled from a woman in her forties or fifties with acute or convalescent COVID-19.

V usage is TRBV6-1 and J usage is TRBJ1-2; D is perhaps TRBD1 (6 bases). CDR3 length equals 14 residues. CDR1 MNHNS and CDR2 SASEGT come from the germline V gene. The germline V and J ends were trimmed by 3 bases and 2 bases, with 10 bases remaining between them. CDR3 nucleotide sequence: TGTGCCAGCAGTGAGCACAGGGTAAACTATGGCTACACCTTC. Translating gives CASSEHRVNYGYTF.

The chain uses TRBV3-1 (or the pseudogene TRBV3-2) and TRBJ1-2, with 7 bases fitting TRBD1. The CDR3 is made up of 14 amino acids. The V gene end was trimmed by 2 bases and the J gene end by 4 bases; junction bases not matched to a gene: 4. CDR1 LGHDT and CDR2 YNNKEL come from the germline V gene (reference sequence). The CDR3 coding sequence is TGTGCCAGCAGCCAATTCACAGGGGCCTATGGCTACACCTTC. Protein sequence: CASSQFTGAYGYTF.

V and J are TRBV9 and TRBJ1-1, with D unclear. V was cut by 1 base and J by 4 bases, with 11 bases left in between. CDR3 length: 14 residues. CDR1 SGDLS and CDR2 YYNGEE come from the germline V gene. The CDR3 sequence: CASSVLDSSTEAFF. The CDR3, as DNA: TGTGCCAGCAGCGTACTGGATAGCTCCACTGAAGCTTTCTTT.

The sample holds a few counts of this clone. The gene calls are TRBV19 and TRBJ1-1, with D possibly matching TRBD1 (6 bases). CDR1 and CDR2 (germline): LNHDA, SQIVND (reference sequence). CDR3 length: 12 residues. V was clipped by 5 bases and J by 11 bases, with 15 bases between them. CDR3 coding DNA: TGTGCCAGTAGTCCGCACAGGGAGTTGGCTTTCTTT. It specifies CASSPHRELAFF.

The chain is built from TRBV7-8 and TRBJ2-7; 8 bases match TRBD2. In germline, CDR1 is SGHVS, CDR2 FQNEAQ. With V trimmed by 5 bases and J by 6 bases, 9 bases remained unmatched. The CDR3 loop spans 14 amino acids. Written as DNA, the CDR3 is TGTGCCAGCAGCGGGCGGGGGGAACTTCCCGAGCAGTACTTC. Translating gives CASSGRGELPEQYF. The full variable domain, completed using reference TRBV7-8 and TRBJ2-7, is GAGVSQSPRYKVAKRGQDVALRCDPISGHVSLFWYQQALGQGPEFLTYFQNEAQLDKSGLPSDRFFAERPEGSVSTLKIQRTQQEDSAVYLCASSGRGELPEQYFGPGTRLTVT.

This chain uses TRBV3-1 (or the pseudogene TRBV3-2) with TRBJ2-3; D might be TRBD2 (5 bases). The germline CDR1 and CDR2 sequences are LGHDT and YNNKEL (reference sequence). The CDR3 contains 14 residues. V was clipped by 7 bases and J by 4 bases, with 15 bases between them. This chain's CDR3 is CASTRTYGADTQYF. CDR3 DNA sequence: TGTGCCAGCACCCGGACCTACGGGGCAGATACGCAGTATTTT.

This clone showed up just once. The chain recombines TRBV6-2 or TRBV6-3 with TRBJ1-2; 12 bases line up with TRBD1. With 6 bases clipped from V and 5 bases from J, the junction kept 10 bases outside the gene matches. In germline, CDR1 is MNHEY, CDR2 SVGEGT. The CDR3 has 16 amino acids. CDR3 DNA: TGTGCCAGCAGCCGGGGGGGGACAGGGGGCAGGTATGGCTACACCTTC. This sequence encodes CASSRGGTGGRYGYTF.

The chain combines TRBV7-2 with TRBJ2-6; D is unclear. The V gene's germline CDR1 is SGHTA and CDR2 FQGNSA. CDR3 length: 15 amino acids. The germline V and J ends were trimmed by 0 bases and 11 bases, with 14 bases remaining between them. The CDR3 DNA sequence: TGTGCCAGCAGCTTAGCATATGGGTTGGGCGACGTCCTGACTTTC. Translating it yields CASSLAYGLGDVLTF.

A few counts support this clone. The V gene is TRBV3-1 (or the pseudogene TRBV3-2), the J gene TRBJ1-1; unclear D gene. The germline V and J ends were trimmed by 1 base and 7 bases, with 10 bases remaining between them. Germline V CDR1 and CDR2: LGHDT, YNNKEL (reference sequence). The CDR3 is made up of 13 amino acids. This CDR3 is CASSQGSYHEAFF. CDR3 DNA sequence: TGTGCCAGCAGCCAAGGGTCCTATCATGAAGCTTTCTTT.

The chain employs TRBV19 and TRBJ1-2; possible D gene TRBD1, 5 bases. Germline loops: CDR1 LNHDA, CDR2 SQIVND (reference sequence). The CDR3 runs to 15 residues. V lost 6 bases and J 6 bases, leaving 20 bases between the germline ends. CDR3 residues: CASRPVLGGFHGYTF. The CDR3 DNA reads TGTGCCAGTAGGCCGGTTCTGGGGGGATTCCATGGCTACACCTTC.

V usage is TRBV27 and J usage is TRBJ2-5, with 10 bases that match TRBD2. Trimming at V came to 3 bases and at J to 5 bases, leaving 9 bases not matched to a gene. Germline CDR1 and CDR2: MNHEY and SMNVEV (reference sequence). This CDR3 contains 16 residues. The CDR3 nucleotides read TGTGCCAGCAGTTTCACCCTAGCGGGGGTTCGGGAGACCCAGTACTTC. Its protein is CASSFTLAGVRETQYF.

The V call is TRBV7-3, the J call TRBJ2-5; D is possibly TRBD1 (6 bases). In germline, CDR1 is SGHTA, CDR2 FQGTGA. This CDR3 has 13 residues. V was shortened by 5 bases and J by 2 bases, with 9 bases between the two germline ends. Here the CDR3 reads CASSPDRQETQYF. In DNA, the CDR3 is TGTGCCAGCAGCCCCGACAGGCAAGAGACCCAGTACTTC.

V and J are TRBV15 and TRBJ1-2; the match to TRBD1 covers 7 bases. Germline V gene data show CDR1 as LNHNV and CDR2 as YYDKDF (reference sequence). There are 14 residues in the CDR3. V gave up 3 bases and J gave up 6 bases; unmatched junction bases: 7. The CDR3 here is CATSRDRFRDGYTF. The CDR3 DNA reads TGTGCCACCAGCAGGGACAGGTTTAGGGATGGCTACACCTTC.

The gene calls are TRBV6-4 and TRBJ1-2; D might be TRBD1 (5 bases). Germline V gene lookup returns CDR1 MRHNA and CDR2 SNTAGT. Trimming cost V 0 bases and J 8 bases, with 16 bases left between them. The length of the CDR3 is 15 residues. The CDR3 reads CASSDSGGTPRGYTF. The CDR3 bases are TGTGCCAGCAGTGACTCGGGGGGGACCCCGAGGGGCTACACCTTC.

This rearrangement joins TRBV7-2 to TRBJ1-1; the D gene is possibly TRBD1 (6 bases). The germline V gene has CDR1 SGHTA and CDR2 FQGNSA. This CDR3 has 13 residues. The V gene lost 4 bases and the J gene lost 1 base, with 7 bases spanning the gap. The CDR3 region has the DNA TGTGCCAGCAGCTCACAGGGGAACACTGAAGCTTTCTTT. Encoded protein: CASSSQGNTEAFF.

V is TRBV21-1 and J is TRBJ1-1. TRBV21-1 is a pseudogene locus. The CDR3 contains 14 residues. The DNA for the CDR3 is TGTGCCAGCAGCTCCCTGCGGGGTGGTCCTGAAGCTTTCTTT. Translation: CASSSLRGGPEAFF.

This clone was counted once. The rearrangement links TRBV11-2 to TRBJ1-2, with D unresolved. Looked up from germline, CDR1 is SGHAT and CDR2 is FQNNGV. CDR3 length: 12 residues. V was trimmed by 5 bases and J by 12 bases, leaving 16 bases between them. DNA of the CDR3: TGTGCCAGCAGCCCAAATAGAGGAGGCAACACCTTC. Translated, it gives CASSPNRGGNTF.

The chain links TRBV27 to TRBJ2-7; possibly TRBD2 for D (6 bases). This CDR3 spans 15 amino acids. Trimming cost V 2 bases and J 3 bases, with 14 bases left between them. In germline, CDR1 is MNHEY, CDR2 SMNVEV (reference sequence). CDR3 nucleotide sequence: TGTGCCAGCAGTTTACGAGGGGACTTACTCTACGAGCAGTACTTC. Protein product: CASSLRGDLLYEQYF.

The chain recombines TRBV28 with TRBJ1-2; D is uncertain. Germline lookup yields CDR1 MDHEN and CDR2 SYDVKM. V shed 5 bases and J shed 6 bases, with 4 bases lying between them. This CDR3 contains 10 residues. CDR3 bases: TGTGCCAGCAGTCGTAATGGCTACACCTTC. Amino acids: CASSRNGYTF.

The J gene is TRBJ1-2, the V gene TRBV5-6; D possibly corresponds to TRBD1 (6 bases). With 5 bases removed from V and 8 bases from J, the gap between germline ends came to 16 bases. The CDR3 consists of 13 residues. CDR1 and CDR2 (germline): SGHDT, YYEEEE. CDR3 sequence (DNA): TGTGCCAGCAGATTACCACAGGGCGCCGGCTACACCTTC. This codes for CASRLPQGAGYTF.